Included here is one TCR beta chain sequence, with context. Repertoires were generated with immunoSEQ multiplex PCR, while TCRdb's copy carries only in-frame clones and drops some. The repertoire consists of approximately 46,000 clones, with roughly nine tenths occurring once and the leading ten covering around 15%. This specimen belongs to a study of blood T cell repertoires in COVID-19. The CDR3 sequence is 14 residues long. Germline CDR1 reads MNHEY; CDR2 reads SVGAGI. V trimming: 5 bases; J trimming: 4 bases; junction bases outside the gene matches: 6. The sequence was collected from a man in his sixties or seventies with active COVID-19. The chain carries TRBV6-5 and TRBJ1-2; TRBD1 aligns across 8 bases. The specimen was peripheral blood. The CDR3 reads CASSLGQGVYGYTF. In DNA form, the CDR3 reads TGTGCCAGCAGTCTCGGACAGGGAGTCTATGGCTACACCTTC.